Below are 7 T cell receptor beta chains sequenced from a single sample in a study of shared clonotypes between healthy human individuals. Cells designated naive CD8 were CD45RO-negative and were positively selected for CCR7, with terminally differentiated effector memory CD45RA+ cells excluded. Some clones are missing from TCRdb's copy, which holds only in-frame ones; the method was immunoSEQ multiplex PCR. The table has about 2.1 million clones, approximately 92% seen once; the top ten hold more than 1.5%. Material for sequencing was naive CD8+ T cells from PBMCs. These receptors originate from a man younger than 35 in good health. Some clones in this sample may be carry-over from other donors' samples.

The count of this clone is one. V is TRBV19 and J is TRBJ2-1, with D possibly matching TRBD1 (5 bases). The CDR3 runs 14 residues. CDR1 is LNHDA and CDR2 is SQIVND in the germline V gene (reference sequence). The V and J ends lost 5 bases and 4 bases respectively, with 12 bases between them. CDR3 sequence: CASSGRVVYNEQFF. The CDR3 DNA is TGTGCCAGTAGTGGCAGGGTGGTTTACAATGAGCAGTTCTTC.

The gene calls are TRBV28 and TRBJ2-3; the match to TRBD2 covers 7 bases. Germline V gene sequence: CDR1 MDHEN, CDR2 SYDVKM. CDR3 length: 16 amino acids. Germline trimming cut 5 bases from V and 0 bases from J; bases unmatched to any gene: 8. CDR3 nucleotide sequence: TGTGCCAGCAGTCCCGGACTAGGCCAAAGCACAGATACGCAGTATTTT. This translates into CASSPGLGQSTDTQYF. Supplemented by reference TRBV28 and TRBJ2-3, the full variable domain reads DVKVTQSSRYLVKRTGEKVFLECVQDMDHENMFWYRQDPGLGLRLIYFSYDVKMKEKGDIPEGYSVSREKKERFSLILESASTNQTSMYLCASSPGLGQSTDTQYFGPGTRLTVL.

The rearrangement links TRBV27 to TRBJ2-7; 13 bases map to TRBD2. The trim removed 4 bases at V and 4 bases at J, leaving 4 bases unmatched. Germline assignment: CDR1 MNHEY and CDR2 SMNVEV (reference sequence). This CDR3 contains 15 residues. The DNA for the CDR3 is TGTGCCAGCAGTTGGGGGGGACTAGCGGGATACGAGCAGTACTTC. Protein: CASSWGGLAGYEQYF.

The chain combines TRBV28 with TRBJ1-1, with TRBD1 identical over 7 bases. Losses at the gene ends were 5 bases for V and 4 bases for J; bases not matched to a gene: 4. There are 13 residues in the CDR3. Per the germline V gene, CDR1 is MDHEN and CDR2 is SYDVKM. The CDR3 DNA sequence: TGTGCCAGCAGTCCCCGGGACAGCACTGAAGCTTTCTTT. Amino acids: CASSPRDSTEAFF. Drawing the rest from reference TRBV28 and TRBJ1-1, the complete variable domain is DVKVTQSSRYLVKRTGEKVFLECVQDMDHENMFWYRQDPGLGLRLIYFSYDVKMKEKGDIPEGYSVSREKKERFSLILESASTNQTSMYLCASSPRDSTEAFFGQGTRLTVV.

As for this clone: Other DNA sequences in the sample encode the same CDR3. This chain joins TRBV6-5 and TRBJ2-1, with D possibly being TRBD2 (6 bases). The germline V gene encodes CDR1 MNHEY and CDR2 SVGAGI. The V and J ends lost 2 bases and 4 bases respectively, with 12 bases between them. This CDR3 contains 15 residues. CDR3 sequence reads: CASSYGRGYYNEQFF. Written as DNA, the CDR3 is TGTGCCAGCAGTTACGGGCGGGGTTATTACAATGAGCAGTTCTTC.

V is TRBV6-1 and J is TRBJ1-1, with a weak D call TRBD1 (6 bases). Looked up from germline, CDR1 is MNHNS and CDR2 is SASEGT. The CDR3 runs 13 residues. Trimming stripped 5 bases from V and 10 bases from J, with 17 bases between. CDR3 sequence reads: CASSPPGAWGAFF. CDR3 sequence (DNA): TGTGCCAGCAGTCCCCCGGGGGCGTGGGGAGCTTTCTTT.

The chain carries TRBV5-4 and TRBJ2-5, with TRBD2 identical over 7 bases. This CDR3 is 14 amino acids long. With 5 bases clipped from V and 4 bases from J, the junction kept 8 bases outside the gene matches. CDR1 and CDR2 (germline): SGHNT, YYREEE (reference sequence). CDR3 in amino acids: CASSWEGGGETQYF. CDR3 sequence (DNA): TGTGCCAGCAGTTGGGAGGGCGGGGGAGAGACCCAGTACTTC.